This T cell receptor (beta chain) is from a study of shared clonotypes between healthy human individuals. Overall study findings and caveats: Sampling used blood alone; tissue repertoires probably differ.

The assay was immunoSEQ multiplex PCR, and TCRdb's table has in-frame clones only and misses some. The sample gives fewer than 650,000 clones, roughly 79% of which show up once; about 11% is in the top ten. CDR1 and CDR2 (germline): SGHRS, YFSETQ. V shed 4 bases and J 3 bases; nucleotides not matched to a gene: 3. This CDR3 spans 13 amino acids. Remarks on this clone: The antigen remains unidentified.

The clonotype comes from a woman aged 40 to 55 in good health. Some clones in this sample may be carry-over from other donors' samples. Specimen: PBMCs. The chain has TRBV5-1 and TRBJ2-7; the match to TRBD1 covers 8 bases. The CDR3 protein is CASSRTGIYEQYF. In nucleotides, the CDR3 is TGCGCCAGCAGCAGGACAGGGATCTACGAGCAGTACTTC.